Listed here are 31 T cell receptor beta chains from one sample, sequenced in a study of T cell changes during pregnancy in multiple sclerosis. Assay: immunoSEQ multiplex PCR; the TCRdb copy retains only in-frame clones and omits some. The sample lists tens of thousands of clones; 90% to 95% were seen once. Material: peripheral blood, obtained in the first trimester of pregnancy. Receptors originate from a female donor with multiple sclerosis, enrolled in a pregnancy study.

For the CDR3, the DNA is TGCAGCGTTATTGAAACAGGGCTCGGTGAAGCTTTCTTT. As protein: CSVIETGLGEAFF. The chain has TRBV29-1 and TRBJ1-1, with D perhaps TRBD1 (6 bases). This CDR3 is built from 13 residues. The V end lost 5 bases, the J end lost 7 bases, and 17 bases lay between the germline ends. Germline CDR1 SQVTM, CDR2 ANQGSEA.

V is TRBV28 and J is TRBJ1-1, with D perhaps TRBD1 (5 bases). Trimming pared 1 base from V and 0 bases from J, leaving 9 bases between. Germline lookup yields CDR1 MDHEN and CDR2 SYDVKM. The CDR3 runs to 15 residues. Here the CDR3 DNA reads TGTGCCAGCAGTTTATTCCAGGGCCTGAACACTGAAGCTTTCTTT. Translating gives CASSLFQGLNTEAFF.

The chain couples TRBV5-1 to TRBJ2-6; no firm D call. CDR1 and CDR2 (germline): SGHRS, YFSETQ. There are 19 residues in the CDR3. Trimming removed 4 bases from V and 1 base from J, with 21 bases in between. CDR3 protein: CASSTDNLLQSSGANVLTF. CDR3 DNA: TGCGCCAGCAGCACTGATAATCTACTACAATCGTCTGGGGCCAACGTCCTGACTTTC.

The chain uses TRBV5-1 and TRBJ2-5, with D perhaps TRBD2 (5 bases). This CDR3 is 15 amino acids long. Germline V gene lookup returns CDR1 SGHRS and CDR2 YFSETQ. V lost 2 bases, J lost 5 bases, and 16 bases lay in between. The CDR3 loop is CASSLGGSPGETQYF. The CDR3 bases are TGCGCCAGCAGCTTAGGTGGGAGCCCCGGGGAGACCCAGTACTTC.

The gene calls are TRBV7-9 and TRBJ1-5; D is perhaps TRBD1 (5 bases). The germline V and J ends were trimmed by 3 bases and 4 bases, with 10 bases remaining between them. The CDR3 is 14 amino acids. Germline V lookup: CDR1 SEHNR, CDR2 FQNEAQ (reference sequence). The CDR3, as DNA: TGTGCCAGCAGCTTCGGCAGGGTGAATCAGCCCCAGCATTTT. Amino acids: CASSFGRVNQPQHF. The full variable domain, its missing parts supplied by reference TRBV7-9 and TRBJ1-5, is DTGVSQNPRHKITKRGQNVTFRCDPISEHNRLYWYRQTLGQGPEFLTYFQNEAQLEKSRLLSDRFSAERPKGSFSTLEIQRTEQGDSAMYLCASSFGRVNQPQHFGDGTRLSIL.

This clone was seen only a few times. V is TRBV4-2 and J is TRBJ2-7, with 7 positions matching TRBD1. There are 15 residues in the CDR3. J lost 0 bases, V lost 2 bases, and 4 bases had no gene match. Per germline, CDR1 LGHNA and CDR2 YNFKEQ. In DNA, the CDR3 is TGTGCCAGCAGCCAATCTTCAGGGGGCTCCTACGAGCAGTACTTC. It encodes CASSQSSGGSYEQYF.

The chain joins TRBV5-1 to TRBJ2-3, with 12 bases matching TRBD2. The V segment lost 0 bases and the J segment 3 bases; nucleotides outside the gene matches: 2. The CDR3 length is 16 residues. From germline, CDR1 is SGHRS and CDR2 YFSETQ. CDR3 nucleotides: TGCGCCAGCAGCTTGGCTAGCGGGGGGGCTACAGATACGCAGTATTTT. It yields the protein CASSLASGGATDTQYF.

This clone was recorded once. The DNA of the CDR3 is TGTGCCAGCATCCCACCAGGGGTCTCAGGAAACACCATATATTTT. Translation gives CASIPPGVSGNTIYF. The J gene is TRBJ1-3, the V gene TRBV6-5, with D perhaps TRBD1 (6 bases). V gave up 7 bases and J gave up 4 bases, with 17 bases separating them. CDR1 and CDR2 (germline): MNHEY, SVGAGI. The CDR3 has 15 amino acids.

This sequence joins TRBV19 and TRBJ1-5, with 10 bases that match TRBD1. J was trimmed by 5 bases and V by 3 bases; bases with no gene match: 7. The V gene's germline CDR1 is LNHDA and CDR2 SQIVND (reference sequence). The CDR3 is 16 residues long. CDR3 amino acids: CASSIADRGPDQPQHF. The DNA for the CDR3 is TGTGCCAGTAGTATTGCAGACAGGGGGCCTGATCAGCCCCAGCATTTT.

The V call is TRBV7-9, the J call TRBJ2-3, with D possibly TRBD2 on 7 matching bases. Between the trimmed V and J ends, which lost 4 bases and 1 base, there was a span of 21 bases. Germline CDR1 and CDR2: SEHNR and FQNEAQ (reference sequence). The CDR3 consists of 18 residues. This chain's CDR3 is CASSSRPLAEGGTDTQYF. The CDR3, as DNA: TGTGCCAGCAGCTCAAGACCCCTAGCGGAGGGGGGCACAGATACGCAGTATTTT.

V gene TRBV6-1 combines with J gene TRBJ1-3; D is undetermined. The CDR3 sequence is 16 residues long. Trimming stripped 0 bases from V and 0 bases from J, with 9 bases between. Germline V gene data show CDR1 as MNHNS and CDR2 as SASEGT. The CDR3 loop is CASSEALAYSGNTIYF. In nucleotides, the CDR3 is TGTGCCAGCAGTGAAGCGCTGGCATACTCTGGAAACACCATATATTTT.

The genes are TRBV11-2 and TRBJ1-2; 9 bases line up with TRBD1. This CDR3 spans 16 amino acids. Unmatched junction bases numbered 7, after V lost 1 base and J lost 4 bases. Looked up from germline, CDR1 is SGHAT and CDR2 is FQNNGV. The CDR3 is CASSLVGQGLIYGYTF. For the CDR3, the DNA is TGTGCCAGCAGCTTAGTAGGACAGGGGCTCATCTATGGCTACACCTTC.

The V call is TRBV19, the J call TRBJ2-1; TRBD2 is a possible D gene (5 bases). Per the germline V gene, CDR1 is LNHDA and CDR2 is SQIVND (reference sequence). CDR3 size: 16 residues. Trimming stripped 4 bases from V and 1 base from J, with 14 bases between. DNA of the CDR3: TGTGCCAGTAGTAGAACGAGGGTTGGGTCCTACAATGAGCAGTTCTTC. Its translation is CASSRTRVGSYNEQFF.

The V gene is TRBV7-8, the J gene TRBJ2-6; 10 positions match TRBD1. J was trimmed by 0 bases and V by 0 bases; bases with no gene match: 2. CDR1 and CDR2 from the germline V gene are SGHVS and FQNEAQ. The length of the CDR3 is 18 residues. The CDR3 spells CASSLAGTGASGANVLTF. CDR3 coding DNA: TGTGCCAGCAGCTTAGCGGGGACAGGGGCCTCTGGGGCCAACGTCCTGACTTTC.

The chain carries TRBV30 and TRBJ2-2; TRBD1 matches 9 bases. The junction had 13 bases not matched to a gene; V was cut back by 4 bases and J by 7 bases. Germline values: CDR1 GTSNPN, CDR2 SVGIG (reference sequence). The CDR3 is 16 amino acids. The CDR3 loop reads CAWKATGTGFFGELFF. CDR3 DNA: TGTGCCTGGAAAGCGACCGGGACAGGGTTTTTCGGGGAGCTGTTTTTT.

This clone was recorded only once. The chain has TRBV7-3 and TRBJ2-1, with 7 bases aligning to TRBD2. Germline assignment: CDR1 SGHTA and CDR2 FQGTGA. The ends lost 4 bases at V and 5 bases at J; junction bases unmatched: 8. The CDR3 is made up of 15 amino acids. The chain's CDR3 is CASSSGLVGHNEQFF. The DNA of the CDR3 is TGTGCCAGCAGCTCCGGACTAGTGGGGCACAATGAGCAGTTCTTC.

This clone was seen a few times. The chain employs TRBV2 and TRBJ1-1; 7 bases align to TRBD1. Germline lookup yields CDR1 SNHLY and CDR2 FYNNEI. The V and J ends lost 6 bases and 1 base, in that order; junction bases with no gene match: 5. CDR3 length: 14 amino acids. The DNA for the CDR3 is TGTGCCAGCAGAAAACAGGGGCCGAACACTGAAGCTTTCTTT. Residues: CASRKQGPNTEAFF.

This clone was observed once. The rearrangement links TRBV7-7 to TRBJ2-5; 7 nucleotides align to TRBD1. V dropped 5 bases and J dropped 1; count of bases not matched to a gene: 1. Per the germline V gene, CDR1 is SSHAT and CDR2 is FNYEAQ (reference sequence). This CDR3 region has 13 residues. The CDR3 DNA sequence: TGTGCCAGCAGCCGGGACAGCCAAGAGACCCAGTACTTC. It translates to CASSRDSQETQYF.

The chain joins TRBV28 to TRBJ2-1; perhaps TRBD1 as D (5 bases). This CDR3 spans 21 amino acids. Trimming shortened V by 4 bases and J by 3 bases, and 31 bases separated the two germline ends. CDR1 is MDHEN and CDR2 is SYDVKM in the germline V gene. CDR3 DNA sequence: TGTGCCAGCAGTTCCCTCCAGCCGTCAGGGTCCGTGGCAAACCTCTACAATGAGCAGTTCTTC. Translating it yields CASSSLQPSGSVANLYNEQFF.

The chain uses TRBV5-1 and TRBJ2-3; 11 positions agree with TRBD2. V gave up 4 bases and J gave up 0 bases; unmatched junction bases: 4. This CDR3 is built from 16 residues. Germline-derived CDR1 and CDR2 are SGHRS and YFSETQ. The CDR3 loop is CASSPGLAGSTDTQYF. CDR3 bases: TGCGCCAGCAGCCCTGGACTAGCGGGCAGCACAGATACGCAGTATTTT.

V and J are TRBV19 and TRBJ2-5, with D possibly matching TRBD1 (6 bases). CDR1 LNHDA and CDR2 SQIVND come from the germline V gene (reference sequence). The length of the CDR3 is 15 residues. The V end was cut by 2 bases, the J end by 1 base, with 11 bases between. The CDR3 reads CASSITGPPQETQYF. In DNA, the CDR3 is TGTGCCAGTAGTATAACAGGGCCACCCCAAGAGACCCAGTACTTC.

The CDR3 DNA sequence: TGTGCCAGCAGTACCTCTAGCGGGAGTAGGTATGAGCAGTTCTTC. Amino acids: CASSTSSGSRYEQFF. The chain employs TRBV28 and TRBJ2-1, with 10 bases identical to TRBD2. The CDR3 spans 15 residues. The trim removed 5 bases at V and 8 bases at J, leaving 9 bases unmatched. Germline V gene lookup returns CDR1 MDHEN and CDR2 SYDVKM.

The V gene is TRBV14, the J gene TRBJ2-5; D is ambiguous. Germline-derived CDR1 and CDR2 are SGHDN and FVKESK. The CDR3 sequence is 12 residues long. The V and J ends lost 4 bases and 5 bases respectively, with 8 bases between them. CDR3 sequence (DNA): TGTGCCAGCAGCCCTCCCGGTGAGACCCAGTACTTC. This encodes CASSPPGETQYF.

The chain employs TRBV9 and TRBJ2-1; 13 nucleotides align to TRBD2. This CDR3 is built from 16 residues. V lost 3 bases, J lost 8 bases, and 8 bases stayed unmatched. In germline, CDR1 is SGDLS, CDR2 YYNGEE. CDR3 in DNA: TGTGCCAGCAGCGCCCGTGGGACTAGCGGGGTATATGAGCAGTTCTTC. Translating gives CASSARGTSGVYEQFF.

The chain carries TRBV7-3 and TRBJ2-3; D may be TRBD2 (6 bases). The V end was cut by 5 bases, the J end by 6 bases, with 15 bases between. Germline CDR1 and CDR2: SGHTA and FQGTGA. CDR3 length equals 14 residues. CDR3 amino acids: CASSPIGGGDTQYF. The CDR3 DNA is TGTGCCAGCAGCCCGATCGGTGGGGGGGATACGCAGTATTTT.

This sequence joins TRBV15 and TRBJ2-1; D is unresolved. The CDR3 totals 16 residues. V was pared by 3 bases and J by 0 bases, with 12 bases between. CDR1 is LNHNV, CDR2 YYDKDF, per germline (reference sequence). As DNA, the CDR3 is TGTGCCACCAGCAGCGTCACAGAGAACTCCTACAATGAGCAGTTCTTC. It specifies CATSSVTENSYNEQFF.

The V call is TRBV6-1, the J call TRBJ1-2, with a possible D match to TRBD1 (5 bases). The CDR3 has 13 amino acids. The V gene's germline CDR1 is MNHNS and CDR2 SASEGT. V lost 4 bases, J lost 6 bases, and 12 bases lay in between. Written as DNA, the CDR3 is TGTGCCAGCAGTGCCCCGGGACTTCATGGCTACACCTTC. It translates to CASSAPGLHGYTF.

V and J are TRBV7-8 and TRBJ2-1; 7 bases fit TRBD2. Per germline, CDR1 SGHVS and CDR2 FQNEAQ. With 6 bases clipped from V and 8 bases from J, the junction kept 19 bases outside the gene matches. The CDR3 contains 17 residues. The CDR3 DNA reads as TGTGCCAGCAGTCAAGCTAGCGGCCCAAACCCCGTCGATGAGCAGTTCTTC. It is translated as CASSQASGPNPVDEQFF.

The genes are TRBV29-1 and TRBJ2-7; 7 nucleotides agree with TRBD2. V lost 7 bases, J lost 7 bases, and 13 bases stayed unmatched. This CDR3 comprises 13 residues. CDR1 and CDR2 (germline): SQVTM, ANQGSEA. CDR3 DNA: TGCAGCGCCCACCGACTTCGGGAGGAAGAGCAGTACTTC. Its translation: CSAHRLREEEQYF.

This chain links TRBV28 with TRBJ2-4; 8 bases align to TRBD2. The CDR3 has 15 amino acids. Germline lookup yields CDR1 MDHEN and CDR2 SYDVKM. Trimming took 6 bases from V and 6 from J; bases not matched to a gene: 10. The CDR3 sequence: CASRAPGGVRNIQYF. The DNA of the CDR3 is TGTGCCAGCAGAGCGCCCGGGGGGGTGAGAAACATTCAGTACTTC.

The chain is built from TRBV19 and TRBJ2-1; 8 bases match TRBD2. The CDR3 contains 15 residues. V was pared by 7 bases and J by 1 base, with 6 bases of the junction left unmatched. CDR1 is LNHDA, CDR2 SQIVND, per germline (reference sequence). Here the CDR3 DNA reads TGTGCCAGTACCCCGACTAGCGTATCCTACAATGAGCAGTTCTTC. It specifies CASTPTSVSYNEQFF.